This TCR beta chain was sequenced for a study of regulatory T cells in long-lasting Graves disease (dated by TCRdb to the early 2020s). Regarding the research as a whole: Antithyroid drugs had been taken for less than 3 months by newly diagnosed Graves' disease patients. This study used TCR sequencing and RNA sequencing of peripheral blood to compare persistent Graves' disease patients against newly diagnosed Graves' disease patients. The study was registered as a clinical trial and conducted in China. A total of around 35 samples were covered by TCR sequencing, comprising roughly 13 persistent and around 20 newly diagnosed Graves' disease patients. What the work shows at the level of the full study, not this receptor alone: Sequencing and analysis were limited to the TCR beta chain. The authors noted that the small sample size was a limitation that may lower accuracy. A larger number of public clonotypes was shared among persistent patients (around 3,000) than among newly diagnosed patients (approximately 1,000). Lower TCR Shannon entropy and fewer highly expanded clones were observed in persistent Graves' disease patients than in newly diagnosed patients, which suggested clonal expansion. Persistent disease showed preferential use of TRBV28, TRBJ1-2 and TRBJ2-5, whereas newly diagnosed disease favored TRBV20-1 and TRBJ2-1. Peripheral blood alone was examined, since thyroid tissue, which constituted the primary lesion, could not be accessed.

This clonotype was detected a few times. The antigen this receptor binds is unknown. No per-base quality is available; no much larger clone lies one base away. In the germline V gene (reference sequence), CDR1 corresponds to GTSNPN and CDR2 to SVGIG. CDR3 length: 13 amino acids, cysteine to phenylalanine. Here the CDR3 DNA is all that survives: 39 bases in frame from base 1. Trimming takes 4 bases from V and 0 bases from J, and the germline ends sit 7 bases apart. The sample's time point label is to be understood as: newly diagnosed GD, antithyroid drugs for less than 3 months. For both TCR sequencing and RNA sequencing, RNA was extracted from PBMCs using TRIzol. The diagnosis of Graves' disease was made according to American Thyroid Association guidelines. The patients came from an endocrinology department in Xi'an, China. Each patient gave around 9 milliliters of peripheral blood, collected in an EDTA anticoagulant tube. Ficoll Paque Plus density gradient separation was used to isolate PBMCs, and no further T cell sorting was done. An Agilent 2100 Bioanalyzer and agarose gel were used to assess RNA quality, and a NanoDrop 2000 was used to measure RNA concentration.

Library preparation employed multiplex PCR. The instrument given in TCRdb is Illumina HiSeq 4000. To build TCR beta libraries, CDR3 regions were amplified by Arm-PCR using iRepertoire HTBI primers. PCR products were gel purified before sequencing. The study's processing was this. A total of around 59 TRBV and approximately 15 TRBJ segments were identified across samples and were used for gene usage analysis of CDR3 amino acid clonotypes. COPE and FqMerger were used to merge filtered high-quality paired reads into contigs. BLAST was used to align contigs to the IMGT TRBV, TRBD and TRBJ reference genes, and CDR3 was defined following IMGT. Any clonotype with a frequency above 0.1% was counted as a highly expanded clone. Repertoire diversity was measured by Shannon entropy, and V-J evenness by the Gini coefficient. Clonotypes shared by more than one individual were considered public. Clones were called with MiXCR by TCRdb after fastp trimmed the public reads at Q25, and only in-frame beta chains were retained. Each CDR3 protein gets just one entry, which takes the most common genes and DNA from the rows behind it. TCRdb, rather than the study authors, made the V and J calls. Present in this sample are some 350,000 distinct CDR3 sequences, around 15% of which were seen just once. Of the sample, 20% to 25% is held by the ten largest clones.

These sequences were also reported in another study, on T cells in Graves' hyperthyroidism and ophthalmopathy. The second study, in turn, reports: Stable Graves' hyperthyroidism was defined as no progression to ophthalmopathy during 18 months of follow-up. The hyperthyroidism patients were between 18 and 65 years old and newly diagnosed, with a disease duration of less than 2 months. Patients with uncontrolled infections, other autoimmune diseases, pregnancy or lactation were excluded. Diagnoses were established on the basis of clinical symptoms, serum thyroxine and TRAb, thyroid ultrasound, and orbital computed tomography. For the first round of RT-PCR on the TCR CDR3, the HTBI primer set was used together with the Qiagen OneStep RT-PCR kit. Blood samples also contained most of the expanded thyroid clonotypes (frequency above 0.001), which suggests that blood repertoires may reflect thyroid immune responses. A 13 V-J signature model separated ophthalmopathy from stable hyperthyroidism, with over 85% sensitivity and approximately 81% specificity in cross-validation and 80%/75% in testing. In validation, the model predicted progression to ophthalmopathy with approximately 71% sensitivity and 72% to 85% specificity, a median of around six months before onset. TCR V-J signatures able to tell the groups apart were searched for in a discovery cohort of 100 patients, of whom 43 had Graves' ophthalmopathy and about 60 had stable Graves' hyperthyroidism. An independent validation cohort of fewer than 20 hyperthyroidism patients and about 16 patients who later progressed to ophthalmopathy tested prospective prediction of ophthalmopathy. The 95 to 100 discovery patients were randomly divided into training and test sets at a 7:3 ratio. In more than 5 Graves' hyperthyroidism patients, the study also compared T-cell repertoires from thyroid tissue with T-cell repertoires from blood. After blood sampling, hyperthyroidism patients were treated with methimazole at a starting dose of 30 mg daily, and ophthalmopathy patients were treated with high-dose intravenous methylprednisolone. A second multiplex PCR round built the libraries, followed by size selection and purification. Libraries were sequenced paired-end with 100 bp reads on an Illumina HiSeq2000. SOAPnuke was used to process the raw data, with reads discarded if the reads contained adapters or uncalled bases, had a mean Phred below 15, or lacked an exact constant-primer or identifier match. COPE v1.2.5 was used to merge high-quality paired reads, and clonotypes were defined as unique nucleotide sequences. Clonotypes were aligned to IMGT TRBV, TRBD and TRBJ reference segments using MiTCR v1.1. The analysis was restricted to V-J combinations with a frequency above 0.0001, which together covered 99.2% of the repertoires. A TCS score was defined as the ratio of F50 (clonal expansion) to E x V (chaos), with BLOSUM62-based TCRdist applied between CDR3 peptides within each V-J. Welch's t-statistics and random forest reduced roughly 500 V-J features to about 12, which were used in a naive Bayes classifier (R e1071). Sample size was not statistically predetermined, and blinding of investigators to group allocation was not performed. TCR Vbeta CDR3 sequencing of 135 peripheral blood samples (around 45 ophthalmopathy, about 80 hyperthyroidism and some 17 progressor patients) is reported in the paper.

This TCR was sampled from a woman between 18 and 30 years old with Graves disease. Donor details come from another sample of the same person, matched by shared clones. The chain couples TRBV30 to TRBJ2-4; the D gene is unclear. Sequencing was performed on peripheral blood mononuclear cells (PBMCs), taken at new diagnosis, from a patient treated with antithyroid drugs. The CDR3 protein sequence reads: CAWTGIAKNIQYF. The DNA is as follows: TGTGCCTGGACTGGAATAGCCAAAAACATTCAGTACTTC.